The 9 T cell receptor beta chains given below trace back to one sample, sequenced in a study of T cell responses to AZD1222 COVID-19 vaccine. Sequencing was performed with immunoSEQ multiplex PCR; in TCRdb, only in-frame clones are kept and a portion is missing. The sample includes 100,000 to 150,000 clones, around 90% of them seen just once. Sample: peripheral blood, taken on day 0 of AZD1222 vaccination. Receptor source: an adult in good health.

The V call is TRBV3-1 (or the pseudogene TRBV3-2), the J call TRBJ2-7, with TRBD1 matching over 8 bases. The CDR3 extends over 13 amino acids. V was pared by 3 bases and J by 3 bases, with 1 base of the junction left unmatched. Germline V gene data show CDR1 as LGHDT and CDR2 as YNNKEL (reference sequence). The CDR3 coding sequence is TGTGCCAGCAGCCAGGACAGGGACTACGAGCAGTACTTC. This sequence encodes CASSQDRDYEQYF.

The CDR3 loop is CAACDRGLGQPQHF. Written as DNA, the CDR3 is TGTGCCGCCTGTGACAGGGGACTGGGTCAGCCCCAGCATTTT. The chain joins TRBV10-3 to TRBJ1-5, with TRBD1 identical over 8 bases. Germline-derived CDR1 and CDR2 are ENHRY and SYGVKD. V lost 11 bases to trimming and J lost 6 bases; unmatched junction nucleotides: 12. There are 14 residues in the CDR3.

V and J are TRBV6-5 and TRBJ1-1, with 9 nucleotides matching TRBD1. Germline lookup yields CDR1 MNHEY and CDR2 SVGAGI. The CDR3 sequence is 15 residues long. V trimming: 4 bases; J trimming: 4 bases; junction bases outside the gene matches: 7. For the CDR3, the DNA is TGTGCCAGCAGTTCTCAACAGGGGGCGCCCACTGAAGCTTTCTTT. Encoded protein: CASSSQQGAPTEAFF.

J is TRBJ1-6 and V is TRBV6-5; perhaps TRBD1 as D (6 bases). The CDR3 consists of 12 residues. The V and J ends lost 6 bases and 10 bases respectively, with 10 bases between them. Germline CDR1 MNHEY, CDR2 SVGAGI. Here the CDR3 reads CASRAGDSPLHF. The CDR3 DNA sequence: TGTGCCAGCAGGGCAGGGGACTCACCCCTCCACTTT.

This chain's CDR3 is CATSRDPLQGSNEKLFF. CDR3 in DNA: TGTGCCACCAGCAGAGATCCCCTACAGGGTTCTAATGAAAAACTGTTTTTT. V is TRBV15 and J is TRBJ1-4; possibly TRBD1 for D (6 bases). In germline, CDR1 is LNHNV, CDR2 YYDKDF (reference sequence). The CDR3 totals 17 residues. Trimming took off 0 bases at V and 3 bases at J, with 14 bases between the two ends.

The V call is TRBV21-1, the J call TRBJ2-7; TRBD2, the D gene given by the table, was not confirmed from the DNA. TRBV21-1 is reported as a pseudogene. This CDR3 is built from 18 residues. CDR3 in amino acids: CASSPRVVAGEIAYEQYF. As DNA, the CDR3 is TGTGCCAGCAGCCCCCGGGTGGTAGCGGGGGAAATAGCCTACGAGCAGTACTTC.

This clone has a single count. This chain links TRBV4-2 with TRBJ2-2; D is unclear. V was cut by 5 bases and J by 5 bases, with 12 bases left in between. Germline V gives CDR1 LGHNA, CDR2 YNFKEQ. This CDR3 region has 14 residues. This CDR3 reads CASSGRLLTGELFF. The CDR3 nucleotides are TGTGCCAGCAGCGGCAGACTCCTAACCGGGGAGCTGTTTTTT.

V gene TRBV5-8 combines with J gene TRBJ1-2, with no clear D. V lost 4 bases and J lost 0, with 16 bases in between. The germline V gene encodes CDR1 SGHTS and CDR2 YDEGEE. This CDR3 has 16 residues. The CDR3 protein is CASSHPFGKANYGYTF. The CDR3, as DNA: TGTGCCAGCAGCCATCCATTTGGCAAAGCTAACTATGGCTACACCTTC.

This chain joins TRBV19 and TRBJ2-2; the D is unclear. The CDR3 has 14 amino acids. CDR1 LNHDA and CDR2 SQIVND come from the germline V gene (reference sequence). Trimming took off 8 bases at V and 1 base at J, with 11 bases between the two ends. In DNA form, the CDR3 reads TGTGCCAGTCGGTACCAGCGGAACACCGGGGAGCTGTTTTTT. This encodes CASRYQRNTGELFF.